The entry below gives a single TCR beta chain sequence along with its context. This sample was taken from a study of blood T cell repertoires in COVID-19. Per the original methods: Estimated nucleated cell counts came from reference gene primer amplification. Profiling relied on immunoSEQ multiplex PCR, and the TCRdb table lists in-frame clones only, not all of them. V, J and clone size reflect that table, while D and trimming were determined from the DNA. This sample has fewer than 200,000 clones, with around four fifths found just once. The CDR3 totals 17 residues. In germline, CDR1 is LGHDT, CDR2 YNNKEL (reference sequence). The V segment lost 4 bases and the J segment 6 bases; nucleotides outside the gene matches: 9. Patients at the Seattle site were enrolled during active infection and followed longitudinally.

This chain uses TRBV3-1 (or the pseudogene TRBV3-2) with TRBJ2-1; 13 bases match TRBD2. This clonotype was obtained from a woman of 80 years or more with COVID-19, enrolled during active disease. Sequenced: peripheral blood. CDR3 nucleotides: TGTGCCAGCAGCCCCTGGACTAGCGGGAGCTTGGTCAATGAGCAGTTCTTC. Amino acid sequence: CASSPWTSGSLVNEQFF.